A selection of T cell receptor beta chains follows, all from one sample in a study of T cells after yellow fever vaccination. Via MiXCR, TCRdb re-called the 5' RACE reads, giving one row per CDR3 protein. The table has about 340,000 distinct CDR3 sequences, about an eighth seen once; the top ten hold about 3%. Sequenced here: CD4+ T cells sorted from PBMCs, sampled 15 days after the yellow fever booster vaccination. Receptor source: a young man who received the YFV17D yellow fever vaccine. The CDR3 runs from the conserved cysteine through the conserved F or W. D genes are given only for firm matches. Expanded clones get a size class; other rows say once, few or many, or leave the size out.

>NA|few|TRBV7-2|TRBJ2-3
TGTGCCAGCAGCTTGCGGGACGGGGCGGATACGCAGTATTTT
CASSLRDGADTQYF
>NA|few|TRBV5-1|TRBJ1-1
TGCGCCAGCAGACAAAGACCGTCGAGTAACACTGAAGCTTTCTTT
CASRQRPSSNTEAFF
>NA|many|TRBV2|TRBJ2-5
TGTGCCAGCAGTGAACAGGGCCAAGAGACCCAGTACTTC
CASSEQGQETQYF
>NA|few|TRBV12-3/TRBV12-4|TRBJ2-5
TGTGCCAGCAGTTTTTCGTCAGAGACCCAGTACTTC
CASSFSSETQYF
>NA|NA|TRBV5-6|TRBJ1-6
TGTGCCAGCAGCCACTACGTGAGGCAGGAGGATTCACCCCTCCACTTT
CASSHYVRQEDSPLHF
>NA|few|TRBV4-2|TRBJ1-2
TGTGCCAGCAGCCAAAACCACGGGGGGGCTAACTATGGCTACACCTTC
CASSQNHGGANYGYTF
>NA|once|TRBV7-2|TRBJ1-5
TGTGCCAGCAGCTTAGGTCCGCCCGAGGGGAGTCAGCCCCAGCATTTT
CASSLGPPEGSQPQHF
>NA|many|TRBV18|TRBJ2-5
TGTGCCAGCTCACCACCCGATACCGGTGGGGAGACCCAGTACTTC
CASSPPDTGGETQYF
>NA|few|TRBV3-1|TRBJ1-5
TGTGCCAGCAGCCAAGTGGAGGGGCAGCCCCAGCATTTT
CASSQVEGQPQHF
>TRBD1|many|TRBV20-1|TRBJ1-5
TGCAGTGCTAGAGGTCCGGGACAGAGTCTATATAGCAATCAGCCCCAGCATTTT
CSARGPGQSLYSNQPQHF
>NA|NA|TRBV7-2|TRBJ1-2
TGTGCCAGCAGCCCTACCCAGGGGAACTATGGCTACACCTTC
CASSPTQGNYGYTF
>NA|few|TRBV7-9|TRBJ1-4
TGTGCCAGCAGCTTACGGGAAGCAACTAATGAAAAACTGTTTTTT
CASSLREATNEKLFF
>NA|NA|TRBV6-2/TRBV6-3|TRBJ1-2
TGTGCCAGCAGACAGACAGGATATAACTATGGCTACACCTTC
CASRQTGYNYGYTF
>TRBD1|NA|TRBV27|TRBJ1-4
TGTGCCAGCAGTTCCTTCCCTCGGACAGGGGCCGCAACTAATGAAAAACTGTTTTTT
CASSSFPRTGAATNEKLFF
>NA|many|TRBV29-1|TRBJ1-1
TGCAGCGTCGTTGGGGACATGATGAACACTGAAGCTTTCTTT
CSVVGDMMNTEAFF
>NA|few|TRBV28|TRBJ2-2
TGTGCCAGCAGAACCCCCGGAGTCTTCGGGGAGCTGTTTTTT
CASRTPGVFGELFF
>NA|NA|TRBV7-9|TRBJ1-3
TGTGCCAGCAGCCGTGACATCCTCTCTGGAAACACCATATATTTT
CASSRDILSGNTIYF
>TRBD2|NA|TRBV3-1|TRBJ2-6
TGTGCCAGCAGCCACTCTAGCGGGGGTCTCTCTGGGGCCAACGTCCTGACTTTC
CASSHSSGGLSGANVLTF
>TRBD1|NA|TRBV5-5|TRBJ2-3
TGTGCCAGCAGCTTATGGACAGGGGGCAAAGATACGCAGTATTTT
CASSLWTGGKDTQYF
>TRBD1|NA|TRBV20-1|TRBJ2-5
TGCAGTGCTAGAGTGTCAGGGGGCGGAGAGACCCAGTACTTC
CSARVSGGGETQYF
>TRBD2|many|TRBV6-5|TRBJ2-5
TGTGCCAGCAGTTACACGGGACTAGCGGGACCACAGACCCAGTACTTC
CASSYTGLAGPQTQYF
>NA|NA|TRBV29-1|TRBJ2-3
TGCAGCGTTGAAAGGACAGCTGGCACAGATACGCAGTATTTT
CSVERTAGTDTQYF
>NA|NA|TRBV10-2|TRBJ1-3
TGCGCCAGCAGTGAGTCGATCAGGGCCGGAAACACCATATATTTT
CASSESIRAGNTIYF
>NA|NA|TRBV5-1|TRBJ2-1
TGCGCCAGCAGCCTGCTGGGAACGGATTACAATGAGCAGTTCTTC
CASSLLGTDYNEQFF
>TRBD1|NA|TRBV7-9|TRBJ2-4
TGTGCCAGCACCCGTAAACAGGGGGGAATGGGCATTCAGTACTTC
CASTRKQGGMGIQYF
>TRBD1|NA|TRBV6-2/TRBV6-3|TRBJ2-7
TGTGCCAGCAGTCTGCGACAGGGGGCGGTCTCCTACGAGCAGTACTTC
CASSLRQGAVSYEQYF
>TRBD1|many|TRBV3-1|TRBJ1-2
TGTGCCAGCAGCAAATGGGACAGTCCGGACTATGGCTACACCTTC
CASSKWDSPDYGYTF
>NA|NA|TRBV7-2|TRBJ2-7
TGTGCCAGCAGCTTAGTCGGACACGGCTTGGAGGAGCAGTACTTC
CASSLVGHGLEEQYF
>NA|NA|TRBV6-1|TRBJ1-6
TGTGCCAGCAGTGAACTCGACAGAACTAATTCACCCCTCCACTTT
CASSELDRTNSPLHF
>NA|NA|TRBV7-6|TRBJ2-5
TGTGCCAGCAGCTTAAGAAGCCGGGAGGAGACCCAGTACTTC
CASSLRSREETQYF
>NA|NA|TRBV18|TRBJ2-7
TGTGCCAGCTCATCCACCACAGGGTTCTACGAGCAGTACTTC
CASSSTTGFYEQYF
>NA|NA|TRBV5-1|TRBJ2-3
TGCGCCAGCGGGGCCGCCCTGTACGGGATGGGCACAGATACGCAGTATTTT
CASGAALYGMGTDTQYF
>NA|NA|TRBV14|TRBJ2-3
TGTGCCAGCAGCCCCTCCTTGGGGCGGACGAGCACAGATACGCAGTATTTT
CASSPSLGRTSTDTQYF
>NA|few|TRBV5-4|TRBJ2-3
TGTGCCAGCACCAAAGGGGAGAAGACTAGCACAGATACGCAGTATTTT
CASTKGEKTSTDTQYF
>NA|many|TRBV4-1|TRBJ2-1
TGCGCCAGCGCAGGGGTCTCCTACAATGAGCAGTTCTTC
CASAGVSYNEQFF
>NA|few|TRBV27|TRBJ1-2
TGTGCCAGCAGTTCCTCCGGGACGTCTGGCCGGTACACCTTC
CASSSSGTSGRYTF
>TRBD1|NA|TRBV6-2/TRBV6-3|TRBJ2-7
TGTGCCAGCAGTTACTTCGACAGGGGCGAGCAGTACTTC
CASSYFDRGEQYF
>NA|NA|TRBV6-6|TRBJ1-1
TGTGCCAGCAGTTACGGAAATCGGGGCAGGGAGAACACTGAAGCTTTCTTT
CASSYGNRGRENTEAFF
>NA|NA|TRBV24-1|TRBJ2-2
TGTGCCACCAGTGATTTGCCCGGGCCCCAAATCGACACCGGGGAGCTGTTTTTT
CATSDLPGPQIDTGELFF
>NA|few|TRBV5-1|TRBJ1-1
TGCGCCAGCAGCGGGGGGGGCTCCATGAACACTGAAGCTTTCTTT
CASSGGGSMNTEAFF
>NA|few|TRBV9|TRBJ1-1
TGTGCCAGCAGCCCCCCCTTCTCGACAGCCAGCAACACTGAAGCTTTCTTT
CASSPPFSTASNTEAFF
>TRBD1|NA|TRBV4-1|TRBJ2-5
TGCGCCAGCAGCCATCCCGCGACAGGGGACGAGACCCAGTACTTC
CASSHPATGDETQYF
>NA|NA|TRBV20-1|TRBJ2-5
TGCAGTGCTTACAGGGACCAAGAGACCCAGTACTTC
CSAYRDQETQYF
>NA|NA|TRBV6-5|TRBJ1-1
TGTGCCAGCACCCTGTTGGGGTCGAACACTGAAGCTTTCTTT
CASTLLGSNTEAFF
>NA|many|TRBV7-9|TRBJ1-2
TGTGCCAGCAGCTTAGCCAATAACTATGGCTACACCTTC
CASSLANNYGYTF
>NA|once|TRBV7-2|TRBJ1-1
TGTGCCAGCAGTCCCACAGGGACGAACACTGAAGCTTTCTTT
CASSPTGTNTEAFF
>NA|few|TRBV5-4|TRBJ2-6
TGTGCCAGCAGCCCCCAACTAGGGGCCAACGTCCTGACTTTC
CASSPQLGANVLTF
>NA|NA|TRBV4-3|TRBJ2-3
TGCGCCAGCAGCCAAGATGACCAAGAGGATACGCAGTATTTT
CASSQDDQEDTQYF
>TRBD1|many|TRBV20-1|TRBJ2-2
TGCAGTGCTAGAACAGGGGGATCCGGGGAGCTGTTTTTT
CSARTGGSGELFF
>TRBD2|few|TRBV5-1|TRBJ2-1
TGCGCCAGCAGCCTGCCTCCAGCGGGGGAGAATGAGCAGTTCTTC
CASSLPPAGENEQFF